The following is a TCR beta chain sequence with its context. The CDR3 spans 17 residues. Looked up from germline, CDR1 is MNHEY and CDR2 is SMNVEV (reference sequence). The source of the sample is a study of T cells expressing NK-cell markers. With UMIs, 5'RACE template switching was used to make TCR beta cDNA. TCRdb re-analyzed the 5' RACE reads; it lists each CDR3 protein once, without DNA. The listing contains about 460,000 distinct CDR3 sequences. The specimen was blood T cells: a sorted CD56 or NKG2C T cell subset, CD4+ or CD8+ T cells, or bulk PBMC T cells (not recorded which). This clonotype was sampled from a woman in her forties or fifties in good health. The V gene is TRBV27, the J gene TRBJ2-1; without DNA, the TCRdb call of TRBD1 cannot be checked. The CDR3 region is CASCRDSRRSSYNEQFF.